The T cell receptor (beta chain) described here comes from a study of blood T cell repertoires in COVID-19. Study details: T cells, B-cell-depleted T cells, or PBMCs supplied cDNA or gDNA.

V trimming: 4 bases; J trimming: 2 bases; junction bases outside the gene matches: 11. The CDR3 has 19 residues. Germline values: CDR1 SGHTA, CDR2 FQGNSA. Authors' data handling: Reference gene primer amplification gave nucleated cell count estimates. Libraries were prepared by immunoSEQ multiplex PCR; TCRdb keeps only in-frame clonotypes and omits some of them. The DNA was the basis for D and trimming; V, J and clone size are from that table. The repertoire includes 270,000 or so clones, around 92% of them detected once, and 8.5% to 14% sits in the top ten. This receptor was identified in a woman in her 30s with COVID-19, enrolled during active disease. Sequencing used peripheral blood. This chain links TRBV7-2 with TRBJ2-3, with 14 bases aligning to TRBD2. Here the CDR3 reads CASSSPGLAGGFTTDTQYF. CDR3 nucleotide sequence: TGTGCCAGCAGCTCTCCCGGACTAGCGGGGGGCTTCACCACAGATACGCAGTATTTT.